This record concerns one T cell receptor (beta chain) sequence. What it binds is not known. The CDR3 length is 16 residues. The V gene's germline CDR1 is LNHNV and CDR2 YYDKDF (reference sequence). Each CDR3 protein gets one entry in TCRdb, which reprocessed the 5' RACE reads and gives no DNA. Found here are under 500,000 distinct CDR3 sequences; the top ten clones hold 7.3%. The sample belongs to a study of T cells expressing NK-cell markers. Looking at the study overall: It was sorted CD3+CD56+NKG2C+, CD3+CD56+NKG2C- and CD3+CD56-NKG2C+ T cells that supplied the TCR beta repertoires. Most of the eight sequenced donors were HCMV-seropositive; one was seronegative. General study results and limits: Expanded clones of NKG2C+ T cells had an unclear HCMV specificity.

The sample comprised blood T cells: a sorted CD56 or NKG2C T cell subset, CD4+ or CD8+ T cells, or bulk PBMC T cells (not recorded which). The chain recombines TRBV15 with TRBJ1-1. The clonotype originates from a woman between 18 and 75 years old in good health. This CDR3 is CATSRDPAGRNTEAFF.